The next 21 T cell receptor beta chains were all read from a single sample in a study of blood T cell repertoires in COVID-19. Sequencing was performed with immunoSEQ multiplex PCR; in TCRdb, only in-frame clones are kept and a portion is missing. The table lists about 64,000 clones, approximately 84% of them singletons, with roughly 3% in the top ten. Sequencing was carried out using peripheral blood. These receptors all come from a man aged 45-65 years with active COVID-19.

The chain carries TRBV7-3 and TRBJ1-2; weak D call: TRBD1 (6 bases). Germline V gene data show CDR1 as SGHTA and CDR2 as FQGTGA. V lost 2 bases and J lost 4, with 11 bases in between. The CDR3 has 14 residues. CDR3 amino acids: CASSLDRSGYGYTF. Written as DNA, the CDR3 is TGTGCCAGCAGCTTAGACAGGTCTGGCTATGGCTACACCTTC.

Here the CDR3 reads CAWSRSVSPLHF. CDR3 in DNA: TGTGCCTGGAGCCGATCAGTTTCACCCCTCCACTTT. This chain connects TRBV30 to TRBJ1-6; D not resolved. Germline V gene sequence: CDR1 GTSNPN, CDR2 SVGIG (reference sequence). V was trimmed by 3 bases and J by 9 bases, leaving 9 bases between them. This CDR3 is 12 amino acids long.

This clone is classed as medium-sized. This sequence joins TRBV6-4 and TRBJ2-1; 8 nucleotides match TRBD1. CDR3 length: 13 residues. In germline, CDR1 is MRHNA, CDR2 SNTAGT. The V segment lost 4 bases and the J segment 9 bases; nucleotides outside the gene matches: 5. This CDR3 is CASSGGQAAEQFF. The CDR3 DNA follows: TGTGCCAGCAGTGGGGGACAGGCCGCTGAGCAGTTCTTC.

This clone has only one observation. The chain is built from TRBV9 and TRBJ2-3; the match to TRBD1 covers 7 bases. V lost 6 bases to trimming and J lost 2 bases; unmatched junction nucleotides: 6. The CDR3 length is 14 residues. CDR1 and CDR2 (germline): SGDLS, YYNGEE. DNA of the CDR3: TGTGCCAGCACAAGGGGGCGAGACACAGATACGCAGTATTTT. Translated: CASTRGRDTDTQYF.

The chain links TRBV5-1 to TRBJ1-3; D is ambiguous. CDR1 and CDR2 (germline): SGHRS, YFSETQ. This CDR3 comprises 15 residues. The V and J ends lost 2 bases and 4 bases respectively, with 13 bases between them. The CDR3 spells CASSLYPGRGNTIYF. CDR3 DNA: TGCGCCAGCAGCTTATACCCGGGTAGGGGAAACACCATATATTTT.

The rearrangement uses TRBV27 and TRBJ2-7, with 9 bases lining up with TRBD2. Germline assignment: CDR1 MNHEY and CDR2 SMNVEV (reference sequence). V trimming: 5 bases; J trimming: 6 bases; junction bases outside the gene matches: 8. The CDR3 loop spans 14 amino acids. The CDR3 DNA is TGTGCCAGCAGTCAACTAGCGGGTAGTCTCGAGCAGTACTTC. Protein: CASSQLAGSLEQYF.

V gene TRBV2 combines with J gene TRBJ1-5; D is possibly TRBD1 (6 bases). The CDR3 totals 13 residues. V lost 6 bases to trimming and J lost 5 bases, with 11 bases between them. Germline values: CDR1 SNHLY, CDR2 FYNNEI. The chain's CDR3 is CASSGTIDQPQHF. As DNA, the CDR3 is TGTGCCAGCAGCGGGACAATAGATCAGCCCCAGCATTTT.

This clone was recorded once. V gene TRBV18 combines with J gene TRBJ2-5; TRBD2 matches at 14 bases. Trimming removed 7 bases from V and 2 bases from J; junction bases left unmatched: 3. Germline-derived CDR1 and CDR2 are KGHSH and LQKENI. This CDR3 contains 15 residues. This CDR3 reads CASFGTSGGQETQYF. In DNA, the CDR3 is TGTGCCAGCTTCGGGACTAGCGGGGGACAAGAGACCCAGTACTTC.

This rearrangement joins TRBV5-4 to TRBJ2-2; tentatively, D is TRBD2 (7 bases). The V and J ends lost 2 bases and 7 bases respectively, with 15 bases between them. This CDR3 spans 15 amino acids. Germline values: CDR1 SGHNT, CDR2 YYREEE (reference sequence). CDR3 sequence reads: CASSFTGRVHGELFF. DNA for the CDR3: TGTGCCAGCAGCTTCACAGGGAGGGTGCACGGGGAGCTGTTTTTT.

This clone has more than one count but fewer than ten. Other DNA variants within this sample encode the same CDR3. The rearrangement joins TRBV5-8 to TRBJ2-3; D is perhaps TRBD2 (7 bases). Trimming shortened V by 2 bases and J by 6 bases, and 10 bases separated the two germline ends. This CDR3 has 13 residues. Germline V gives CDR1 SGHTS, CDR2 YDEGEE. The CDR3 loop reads CASSLGGEDTQYF. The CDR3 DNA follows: TGTGCCAGCAGCTTAGGGGGGGAGGATACGCAGTATTTT. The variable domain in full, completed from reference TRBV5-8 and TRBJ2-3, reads EAGVTQSPTHLIKTRGQQATLRCSPISGHTSVYWYQQALGLGLQFLLWYDEGEERNRGNFPPRFSGRQFPNYSSELNVNALELEDSALYLCASSLGGEDTQYFGPGTRLTVL.

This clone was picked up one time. The CDR3 coding sequence is TGTGCCAGCGCGAAACTAGTTCGCACTGAAGCTTTCTTT. Its translation is CASAKLVRTEAFF. J is TRBJ1-1 and V is TRBV28; no clear D. CDR3 length equals 13 residues. V lost 8 bases, J lost 4 bases, and 14 bases lay in between. CDR1 and CDR2 (germline): MDHEN, SYDVKM.

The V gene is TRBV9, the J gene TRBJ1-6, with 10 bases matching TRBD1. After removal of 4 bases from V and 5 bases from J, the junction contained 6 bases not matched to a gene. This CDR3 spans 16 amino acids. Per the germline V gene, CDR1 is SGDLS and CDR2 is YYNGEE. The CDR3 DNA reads TGTGCCAGCAGCCTGTGGACAGGGGGGGATAATTCACCCCTCCACTTT. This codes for CASSLWTGGDNSPLHF.

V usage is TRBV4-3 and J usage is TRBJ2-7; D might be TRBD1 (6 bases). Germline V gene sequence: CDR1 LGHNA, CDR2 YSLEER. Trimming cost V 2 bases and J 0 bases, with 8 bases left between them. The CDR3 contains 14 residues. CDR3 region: CASSQNRDSYEQYF. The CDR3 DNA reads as TGCGCCAGCAGCCAAAACAGGGACTCCTACGAGCAGTACTTC.

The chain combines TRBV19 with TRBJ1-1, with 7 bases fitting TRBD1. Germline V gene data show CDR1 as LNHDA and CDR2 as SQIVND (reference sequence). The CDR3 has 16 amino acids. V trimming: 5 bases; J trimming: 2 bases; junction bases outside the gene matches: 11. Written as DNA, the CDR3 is TGTGCCAGTAGTCTCCAATTCAGACAGGGTAACACTGAAGCTTTCTTT. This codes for CASSLQFRQGNTEAFF.

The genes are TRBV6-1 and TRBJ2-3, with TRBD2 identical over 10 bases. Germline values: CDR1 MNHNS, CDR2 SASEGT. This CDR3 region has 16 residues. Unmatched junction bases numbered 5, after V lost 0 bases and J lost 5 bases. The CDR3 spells CASSEAHSGGRDTQYF. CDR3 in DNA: TGTGCCAGCAGTGAAGCGCATAGCGGGGGGAGAGATACGCAGTATTTT.

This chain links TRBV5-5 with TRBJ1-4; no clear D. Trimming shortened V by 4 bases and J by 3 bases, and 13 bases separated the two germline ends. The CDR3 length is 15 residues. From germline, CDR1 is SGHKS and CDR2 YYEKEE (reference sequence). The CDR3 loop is CASSRIPGSNEKLFF. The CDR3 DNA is TGTGCCAGCAGCCGCATCCCGGGGTCTAATGAAAAACTGTTTTTT.

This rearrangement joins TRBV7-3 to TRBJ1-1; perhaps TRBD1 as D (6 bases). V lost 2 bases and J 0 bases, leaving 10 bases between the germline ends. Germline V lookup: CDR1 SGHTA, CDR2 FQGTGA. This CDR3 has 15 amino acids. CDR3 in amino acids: CASSLGTTMNTEAFF. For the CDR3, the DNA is TGTGCCAGCAGCTTAGGGACAACGATGAACACTGAAGCTTTCTTT.

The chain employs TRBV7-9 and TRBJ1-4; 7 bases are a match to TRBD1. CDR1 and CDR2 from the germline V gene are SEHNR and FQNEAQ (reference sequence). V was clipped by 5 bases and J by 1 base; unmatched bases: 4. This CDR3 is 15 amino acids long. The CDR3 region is CASSLRQGTNEKLFF. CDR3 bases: TGTGCCAGCAGCCTACGACAGGGAACTAATGAAAAACTGTTTTTT.

The chain's CDR3 is CASSIFGAGVGRNTGELFF. The CDR3 coding sequence is TGTGCCAGTAGTATATTCGGGGCAGGGGTGGGGAGGAACACCGGGGAGCTGTTTTTT. The chain combines TRBV19 with TRBJ2-2; D is possibly TRBD1 (6 bases). V dropped 2 bases and J dropped 1 base, with 20 bases sitting between them. This CDR3 comprises 19 residues. From germline, CDR1 is LNHDA and CDR2 SQIVND (reference sequence).

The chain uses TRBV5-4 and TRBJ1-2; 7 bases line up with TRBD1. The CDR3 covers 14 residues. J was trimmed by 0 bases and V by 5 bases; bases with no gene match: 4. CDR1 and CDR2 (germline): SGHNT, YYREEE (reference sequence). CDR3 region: CASRRTGSNYGYTF. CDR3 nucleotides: TGTGCCAGCAGGCGGACAGGTTCTAACTATGGCTACACCTTC. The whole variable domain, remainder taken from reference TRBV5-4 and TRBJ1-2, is ETGVTQSPTHLIKTRGQQVTLRCSSQSGHNTVSWYQQALGQGPQFIFQYYREEENGRGNFPPRFSGLQFPNYSSELNVNALELDDSALYLCASRRTGSNYGYTFGSGTRLTVV.

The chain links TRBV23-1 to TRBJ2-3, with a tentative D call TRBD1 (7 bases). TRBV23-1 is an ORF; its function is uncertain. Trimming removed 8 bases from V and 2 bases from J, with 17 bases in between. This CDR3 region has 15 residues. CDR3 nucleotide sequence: TGCGCCAGCGGCGGGACAGCCGTCCTCACAGATACGCAGTATTTT. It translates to CASGGTAVLTDTQYF.